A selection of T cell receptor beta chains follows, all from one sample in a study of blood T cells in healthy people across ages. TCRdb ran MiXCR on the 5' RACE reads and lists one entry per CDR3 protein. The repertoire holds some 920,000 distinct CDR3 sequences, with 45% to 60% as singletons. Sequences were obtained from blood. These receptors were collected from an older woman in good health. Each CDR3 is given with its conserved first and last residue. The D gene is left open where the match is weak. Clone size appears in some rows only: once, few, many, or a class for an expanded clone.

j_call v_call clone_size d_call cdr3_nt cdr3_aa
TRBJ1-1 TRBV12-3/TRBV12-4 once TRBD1 TGTGCCAGCAGTCAGGGGACAGGGGGGTCTTTCTTT CASSQGTGGSFF
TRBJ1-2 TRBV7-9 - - TGTGCCAGCAGCTTAGGGTTTCGGGGCCCGCCCAGAGGCTACACCTTC CASSLGFRGPPRGYTF
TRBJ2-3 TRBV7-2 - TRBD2 TGTGCCAGCAGCAAAGGCCTAGCGGGATACACAGATACGCAGTATTTT CASSKGLAGYTDTQYF
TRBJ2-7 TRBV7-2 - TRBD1 TGTGCCAGCAGCCAACAGACAGGGCCCTACGAGCAGTACTTC CASSQQTGPYEQYF
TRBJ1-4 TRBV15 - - TGTGCCACCAGAAGTAGACAGATTAATGAAAAACTGTTTTTT CATRSRQINEKLFF
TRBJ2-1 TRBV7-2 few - TGTGCCAGCAGCTTAGGACTGGGTGTTAGCTCCTACAATGAGCAGTTCTTC CASSLGLGVSSYNEQFF
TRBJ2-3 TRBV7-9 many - TGTGCCAGCAGCCGTCGGAACTTCGGCACAGATACGCAGTATTTT CASSRRNFGTDTQYF
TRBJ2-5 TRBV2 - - TGTGCCAGCAGTGAACGACGGGAGTCCAAGTACTTC CASSERRESKYF
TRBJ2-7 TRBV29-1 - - TGCAGCGTTTGGACAGCTAGATACGAGCAGTACTTC CSVWTARYEQYF
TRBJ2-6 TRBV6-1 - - TGTGCCAGCAGTGAGAGGGCGGGGGCAACTGGGGCCAACGTCCTGACTTTC CASSERAGATGANVLTF
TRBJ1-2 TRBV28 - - TGTGCCTGCCACAGGTTACCTAACTATGGCTACACCTTC CACHRLPNYGYTF
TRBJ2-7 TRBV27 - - TGTGCCAGCAGGTTCCAGGGGGGCTACGAGCAGTACTTC CASRFQGGYEQYF
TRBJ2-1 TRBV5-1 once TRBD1 TGCGCCAGCAGCCCGGGACAGGCCCAATACAATGAGCAGTTCTTC CASSPGQAQYNEQFF
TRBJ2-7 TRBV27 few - TGTGCCACAGGGGTGGGGGAGCAGTACTTC CATGVGEQYF
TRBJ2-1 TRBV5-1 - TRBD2 TGCGCCAGCAAGGGGACTAGCGGGCATAGCTCCTACAATGAGCAGTTCTTC CASKGTSGHSSYNEQFF
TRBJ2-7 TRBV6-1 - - TGTGCCAGCAGTGGCAGGCTAGCTGCCTACGAGCAGTACTTC CASSGRLAAYEQYF
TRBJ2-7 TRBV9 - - TGTGCCAGCAGCCCACTTATGATAGGCTCCTACAATGAGCAGTACTTC CASSPLMIGSYNEQYF
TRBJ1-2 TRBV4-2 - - TGTGCCAGCAGCCACCAAGACGGCCCTAGCTATGGCTACACCTTC CASSHQDGPSYGYTF
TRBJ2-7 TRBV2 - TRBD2 TGTGCCAGCAGTTTGACTAGCGGGATTATTTACGAGCAGTACTTC CASSLTSGIIYEQYF
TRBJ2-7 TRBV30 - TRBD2 TGTGCCTGGAATTCCTTAGCGGGAGCAGACGAGCAGTACTTC CAWNSLAGADEQYF
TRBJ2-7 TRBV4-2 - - TGTGCCAGCAGCCAAGCCGGGACACCAGGCTACGAGCAGTACTTC CASSQAGTPGYEQYF
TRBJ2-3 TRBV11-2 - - TGTGCCAGCAGCCAAAGCGGCACAGGTACGCAGTATTTT CASSQSGTGTQYF
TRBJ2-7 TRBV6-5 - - TGTGCCAGCACCTCCCCCGGGGGCTACGAGCAGTACTTC CASTSPGGYEQYF
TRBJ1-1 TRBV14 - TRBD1 TGTGCCAGCACCTCAAACCAGGGGGTGAACACTGAAGCTTTCTTT CASTSNQGVNTEAFF
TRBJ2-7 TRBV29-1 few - TGCAGCGTTCGCGACACCCAGACCTACGAGCAGTACTTC CSVRDTQTYEQYF
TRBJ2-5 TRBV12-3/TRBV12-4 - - TGTGCCAGCAGTTGGTTGCTACAAGAGACCCAGTACTTC CASSWLLQETQYF
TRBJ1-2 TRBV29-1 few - TGCAGCGTTGAACAGTTGGGGACCTATGGCTACACCTTC CSVEQLGTYGYTF
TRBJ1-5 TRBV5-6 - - TGTGCCAGCAGTCCGGGCATTTATCAGCCCCAGCATTTT CASSPGIYQPQHF
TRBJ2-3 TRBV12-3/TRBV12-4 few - TGTGCCAGCAGTTTTGTGCAGGGCACTATCACCCAAGGGACGCAGTATTTT CASSFVQGTITQGTQYF
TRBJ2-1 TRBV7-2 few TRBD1 TGTGCCAGCAGCATGGACAGGGTGGCCTACAATGAGCAGTTCTTC CASSMDRVAYNEQFF
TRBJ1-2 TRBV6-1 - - TGTGCCAGCAGGGACAGTGTGGTGGAGGGCTACACCTTC CASRDSVVEGYTF
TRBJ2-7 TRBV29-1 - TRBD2 TGCAGCGTTGTATGGCGGGAGATCCCCTCCGAGCAGTACTTC CSVVWREIPSEQYF
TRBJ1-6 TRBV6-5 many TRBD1 TGTGCCAGCAGTTACGGGGGACAGGGAATAAGTTCACCCCTCCACTTT CASSYGGQGISSPLHF